The 30 T cell receptor beta chains listed next were all sequenced from one sample in a study of cytomegalovirus exposure and HLA in healthy donors. A multiplex PCR was run with 60 Vbeta primers and 13 Jbeta primers. Data came from immunoSEQ multiplex PCR; TCRdb stores just in-frame clones and leaves some out. The sample lists some 120,000 clones, under 70% occurring once. The sequencing sample was made of PBMCs. These TCRs come from a young man in good health and CMV-seropositive.

The V gene is TRBV27, the J gene TRBJ1-3; possible D gene TRBD1, 5 bases. Germline-derived CDR1 and CDR2 are MNHEY and SMNVEV (reference sequence). This CDR3 spans 16 amino acids. V gave up 2 bases and J gave up 1 base, with 12 bases separating them. The CDR3 nucleotides read TGTGCCAGCAGTTTAAGAGCAGGGTCATCTGGAAACACCATATATTTT. Amino acids: CASSLRAGSSGNTIYF.

The CDR3 loop is CASSSGLNIQYF. The CDR3 DNA is TGTGCCAGCAGTTCCGGACTAAACATTCAGTACTTC. The chain has TRBV27 and TRBJ2-4, with D perhaps matching TRBD2 (5 bases). Germline values: CDR1 MNHEY, CDR2 SMNVEV (reference sequence). V lost 4 bases to trimming and J lost 6 bases, with 7 bases between them. The CDR3 sequence is 12 residues long.

The chain couples TRBV4-1 to TRBJ1-2, with D maybe TRBD1 (5 bases). The V and J ends lost 3 bases and 6 bases respectively, with 14 bases between them. Germline CDR1 MGHRA, CDR2 YSYEKL. This CDR3 spans 14 amino acids. Written as DNA, the CDR3 is TGCGCCAGCAGCCAGGAAAGACAGCTCCATGGCTACACCTTC. As protein: CASSQERQLHGYTF.

The J gene is TRBJ2-3, the V gene TRBV28, with 11 positions matching TRBD2. This CDR3 contains 20 residues. With V trimmed by 3 bases and J by 2 bases, 16 bases remained unmatched. The germline V gene has CDR1 MDHEN and CDR2 SYDVKM. This CDR3 is CASSFIVVAGGPFVTDTQYF. For the CDR3, the DNA is TGTGCCAGCAGTTTTATAGTGGTAGCGGGAGGGCCATTTGTCACAGATACGCAGTATTTT.

The V call is TRBV5-1, the J call TRBJ2-3; possibly TRBD1 for D (6 bases). Between the trimmed V and J ends, which lost 4 bases and 5 bases, there was a span of 11 bases. The CDR3 totals 13 residues. In germline, CDR1 is SGHRS, CDR2 YFSETQ. The CDR3 is CASSLGGRDTQYF. The CDR3 DNA sequence: TGCGCCAGCAGCCTAGGGGGAAGAGATACGCAGTATTTT.

This chain uses TRBV19 with TRBJ2-1, with D tentatively TRBD2 (6 bases). The CDR3 runs to 16 residues. Germline loops: CDR1 LNHDA, CDR2 SQIVND (reference sequence). Trimming pared 7 bases from V and 0 bases from J, leaving 16 bases between. CDR3 in amino acids: CASTSSGSSSYNEQFF. The CDR3 DNA sequence: TGTGCCAGTACCTCAAGCGGGTCGAGCTCCTACAATGAGCAGTTCTTC.

The chain uses TRBV6-6 and TRBJ2-7, with 11 positions matching TRBD2. This CDR3 is 16 amino acids long. From germline, CDR1 is MNHNY and CDR2 SVGAGI (reference sequence). The trim removed 5 bases at V and 0 bases at J, leaving 6 bases unmatched. The CDR3 nucleotides are TGTGCCAGCAGTCACGGTGGGACTAGCGGCTCCTACGAGCAGTACGTC. Translation: CASSHGGTSGSYEQYV.

The chain carries TRBV5-1 and TRBJ1-5; 10 bases agree with TRBD1. The CDR3 totals 19 residues. CDR1 and CDR2 (germline): SGHRS, YFSETQ. J gave up 0 bases and V 7 bases, and 16 bases lay outside the gene matches. The CDR3 DNA reads TGCGCCAGCCCACCTCAGGAGGGACAGGGGCTGTATAGCAATCAGCCCCAGCATTTT. Its translation is CASPPQEGQGLYSNQPQHF. The variable domain in full, with the rest retrieved from reference TRBV5-1 and TRBJ1-5, is KAGVTQTPRYLIKTRGQQVTLSCSPISGHRSVSWYQQTPGQGLQFLFEYFSETQRNKGNFPGRFSGRQFSNSRSEMNVSTLELGDSALYLCASPPQEGQGLYSNQPQHFGDGTRLSIL.

The chain links TRBV19 to TRBJ1-5; D not resolved. This CDR3 region has 15 residues. V gave up 5 bases and J gave up 2 bases, with 13 bases separating them. Germline V gene data show CDR1 as LNHDA and CDR2 as SQIVND (reference sequence). The CDR3 DNA reads TGTGCCAGTAGTCGGGTGGGAGGCGGCAATCAGCCCCAGCATTTT. Translating gives CASSRVGGGNQPQHF.

The CDR3 region is CAWSVSPGVDGYTF. In nucleotides, the CDR3 is TGTGCCTGGAGTGTATCGCCCGGGGTAGATGGCTACACCTTC. The chain joins TRBV30 to TRBJ1-2; D is unclear. Trimming shortened V by 0 bases and J by 6 bases, and 14 bases separated the two germline ends. The CDR3 covers 14 residues. Germline V gene sequence: CDR1 GTSNPN, CDR2 SVGIG (reference sequence). The whole variable domain, filled in from reference TRBV30 and TRBJ1-2, reads SQTIHQWPATLVQPVGSPLSLECTVEGTSNPNLYWYRQAAGRGLQLLFYSVGIGQISSEVPQNLSASRPQDRQFILSSKKLLLSDSGFYLCAWSVSPGVDGYTFGSGTRLTVV.

CDR3 protein: CASSPSGQTNTEAFF. CDR3 coding DNA: TGTGCCAGCAGCCCGTCGGGTCAGACGAACACTGAAGCTTTCTTT. The V gene is TRBV7-9, the J gene TRBJ1-1; the D is unclear. This CDR3 is built from 15 residues. V was shortened by 5 bases and J by 1 base, with 14 bases between the two germline ends. Germline CDR1 SEHNR, CDR2 FQNEAQ (reference sequence). Full variable domain (outside the CDR3, taken from reference TRBV7-9 and TRBJ1-1): DTGVSQNPRHKITKRGQNVTFRCDPISEHNRLYWYRQTLGQGPEFLTYFQNEAQLEKSRLLSDRFSAERPKGSFSTLEIQRTEQGDSAMYLCASSPSGQTNTEAFFGQGTRLTVV.

The chain employs TRBV18 and TRBJ2-3, with D perhaps matching TRBD2 (5 bases). The CDR3 has 13 residues. The germline V and J ends were trimmed by 4 bases and 2 bases, with 7 bases remaining between them. Germline CDR1 is KGHSH and CDR2 is LQKENI. DNA of the CDR3: TGTGCCAGCTCACGGACTCACACAGATACGCAGTATTTT. Its protein product is CASSRTHTDTQYF.

The chain employs TRBV30 and TRBJ2-7, with 12 bases identical to TRBD2. This CDR3 contains 15 residues. V lost 6 bases and J lost 7; bases outside the gene matches: 13. The germline CDR1 and CDR2 sequences are GTSNPN and SVGIG (reference sequence). CDR3 coding DNA: TGTGCCTGCGCCCCAGGGACTAGCGGGTTTACTGAGCAGTACGTC. This codes for CACAPGTSGFTEQYV.

The chain uses TRBV5-6 and TRBJ1-4; TRBD1 matches at 8 bases. V lost 2 bases, J lost 8 bases, and 11 bases stayed unmatched. CDR1 and CDR2 from the germline V gene are SGHDT and YYEEEE. There are 16 residues in the CDR3. CDR3 amino acids: CASSFGTGLGGEKLFF. CDR3 DNA sequence: TGTGCCAGCAGCTTCGGGACAGGCCTCGGGGGGGAAAAACTGTTTTTT.

The chain links TRBV28 to TRBJ2-5, with D possibly being TRBD2 (5 bases). This CDR3 has 13 amino acids. V gave up 3 bases and J gave up 9 bases, with 14 bases separating them. Germline V gene sequence: CDR1 MDHEN, CDR2 SYDVKM. The CDR3, as DNA: TGTGCCAGCAGTTTTCGCGGGCCCACCCCCCAGTACTTC. This translates into CASSFRGPTPQYF.

This clone was seen only a few times. The chain employs TRBV19 and TRBJ1-2; D is unresolved. This CDR3 is built from 15 residues. Looked up from germline, CDR1 is LNHDA and CDR2 is SQIVND (reference sequence). V gave up 1 base and J gave up 3 bases, with 12 bases separating them. Here the CDR3 DNA reads TGTGCCAGTAGTATAGGCGCCAATCCATACTATGGCTACACCTTC. Encoded protein: CASSIGANPYYGYTF.

This chain joins TRBV4-1 and TRBJ2-5; 11 bases map to TRBD2. This CDR3 is 16 amino acids long. The V gene end was trimmed by 0 bases and the J gene end by 4 bases; junction bases not matched to a gene: 4. The germline V gene has CDR1 MGHRA and CDR2 YSYEKL. CDR3 sequence: CASSQDGSGGGETQYF. The DNA of the CDR3 is TGCGCCAGCAGCCAAGATGGTAGCGGGGGGGGAGAGACCCAGTACTTC.

V is TRBV7-2 and J is TRBJ2-3; D possibly corresponds to TRBD2 (5 bases). Per the germline V gene, CDR1 is SGHTA and CDR2 is FQGNSA. The V and J ends lost 7 bases and 8 bases respectively, with 7 bases between them. The CDR3 extends over 10 amino acids. Here the CDR3 DNA reads TGTGCCAGCATAGGAGGTACGCAGTATTTT. It yields the protein CASIGGTQYF.

The chain recombines TRBV11-3 with TRBJ2-1; 7 bases are shared with TRBD2. Germline loops: CDR1 SGHNT, CDR2 YENEEA. V lost 4 bases, J lost 1 base, and 4 bases stayed unmatched. This CDR3 spans 15 amino acids. CDR3 bases: TGTGCCAGCAGCTATTCGGGGGGATCCTACAATGAGCAGTTCTTC. This translates into CASSYSGGSYNEQFF.

This clone has only a few counts. The V and J genes are TRBV6-5 and TRBJ1-2; TRBD1 aligns across 8 bases. CDR3 length: 13 residues. CDR1 and CDR2 from the germline V gene are MNHEY and SVGAGI. J was trimmed by 10 bases and V by 2 bases; bases with no gene match: 6. The CDR3 loop reads CASSYQDRVPYTF. The CDR3 DNA is TGTGCCAGCAGTTACCAGGACAGGGTACCCTACACCTTC.

This clone was seen only a few times. The V gene is TRBV4-1, the J gene TRBJ1-1; 7 bases fit TRBD1. Germline-derived CDR1 and CDR2 are MGHRA and YSYEKL. With 0 bases clipped from V and 4 bases from J, the junction kept 5 bases outside the gene matches. The CDR3 totals 15 residues. CDR3 nucleotide sequence: TGCGCCAGCAGCCAAGATGGAGGGGGCATCACTGAAGCTTTCTTT. Translation gives CASSQDGGGITEAFF.

This chain joins TRBV11-2 and TRBJ2-1; D is perhaps TRBD1 (5 bases). Germline CDR1 and CDR2: SGHAT and FQNNGV. The V end lost 3 bases, the J end lost 5 bases, and 14 bases lay between the germline ends. The CDR3 has 15 amino acids. CDR3 residues: CASSLLDTVNNEQFF. In nucleotides, the CDR3 is TGTGCCAGCAGCTTGCTGGACACGGTGAACAATGAGCAGTTCTTC. The full variable domain, its missing parts supplied by reference TRBV11-2 and TRBJ2-1, is EAGVAQSPRYKIIEKRQSVAFWCNPISGHATLYWYQQILGQGPKLLIQFQNNGVVDDSQLPKDRFSAERLKGVDSTLKIQPAKLEDSAVYLCASSLLDTVNNEQFFGPGTRLTVL.

V and J are TRBV5-4 and TRBJ2-7; the match to TRBD1 covers 7 bases. The CDR3 is 13 amino acids. CDR1 SGHNT and CDR2 YYREEE come from the germline V gene (reference sequence). V lost 5 bases to trimming and J lost 3 bases; unmatched junction nucleotides: 5. The CDR3 DNA sequence: TGTGCCAGCAGTAGTGACAGGGTCTACGAGCAGTACTTC. Encoded protein: CASSSDRVYEQYF. Looking up the rest from reference TRBV5-4 and TRBJ2-7 gives the full variable domain: ETGVTQSPTHLIKTRGQQVTLRCSSQSGHNTVSWYQQALGQGPQFIFQYYREEENGRGNFPPRFSGLQFPNYSSELNVNALELDDSALYLCASSSDRVYEQYFGPGTRLTVT.

The V gene is TRBV28, the J gene TRBJ1-2, with 8 bases lining up with TRBD1. Trimming cost V 5 bases and J 3 bases; bases outside gene matches: 8. The CDR3 totals 15 residues. Germline loops: CDR1 MDHEN, CDR2 SYDVKM. The CDR3 spells CASSPGQGGDYGYTF. The CDR3 DNA is TGTGCCAGCAGTCCAGGACAGGGAGGGGACTATGGCTACACCTTC.

This chain links TRBV29-1 with TRBJ2-1; the match to TRBD2 covers 7 bases. The CDR3 consists of 16 residues. Germline V CDR1 and CDR2: SQVTM, ANQGSEA. The V segment lost 1 base and the J segment 2 bases; nucleotides outside the gene matches: 8. The CDR3, as DNA: TGCAGCGTTGAAGCGCCACAGGCGGGGGCCTACAATGAGCAGTTCTTC. Its translation is CSVEAPQAGAYNEQFF.

This clone appeared a few times. The rearrangement links TRBV5-1 to TRBJ1-2, with 8 bases lining up with TRBD1. This CDR3 is 16 amino acids long. V was clipped by 1 base and J by 0 bases; unmatched bases: 5. CDR1 is SGHRS, CDR2 YFSETQ, per germline. The CDR3 region has the DNA TGCGCCAGCAGCTTGAGGGACAGGACATCTAACTATGGCTACACCTTC. Translated, it gives CASSLRDRTSNYGYTF.

This clone came up a few times. The chain employs TRBV4-1 and TRBJ1-2; D might be TRBD1 (5 bases). CDR1 is MGHRA and CDR2 is YSYEKL in the germline V gene. The CDR3 contains 16 residues. V lost 1 base and J 4 bases, leaving 16 bases between the germline ends. The CDR3 region is CASSQARAGRGYGYTF. The CDR3 nucleotides are TGCGCCAGCAGCCAAGCCCGAGCAGGGCGGGGCTATGGCTACACCTTC.

This clone was recorded once. The chain combines TRBV29-1 with TRBJ2-3, with TRBD2 as a possible D gene (6 bases). Germline V gives CDR1 SQVTM, CDR2 ANQGSEA. Deletions cut 8 bases from V and 3 bases from J, with 24 bases between. This CDR3 comprises 16 residues. CDR3 DNA sequence: TGCAGCATTGGGGGGACTCCACAGGTAGGGACAGATACGCAGTATTTT. Translating it yields CSIGGTPQVGTDTQYF.

This chain joins TRBV27 and TRBJ1-2; TRBD1 aligns across 11 bases. The CDR3 consists of 16 residues. Germline trimming cut 5 bases from V and 7 bases from J; bases unmatched to any gene: 12. Germline lookup yields CDR1 MNHEY and CDR2 SMNVEV (reference sequence). DNA for the CDR3: TGTGCCAGCAGTCCGGGGACAGGGGGTTTCGGAATTGGCTACACCTTC. Translating it yields CASSPGTGGFGIGYTF.

The V and J genes are TRBV6-5 and TRBJ1-6; 8 nucleotides match TRBD1. CDR3 length: 16 residues. Germline V lookup: CDR1 MNHEY, CDR2 SVGAGI. V shed 2 bases, J shed 7 bases, and the junction held 7 bases outside the gene matches. Here the CDR3 reads CASSYGIQGGNSPLHF. CDR3 coding DNA: TGTGCCAGCAGTTACGGGATACAGGGGGGGAATTCACCCCTCCACTTT.